The 6 T cell receptor beta chains below come from one sample, sequenced in a study of T-cell reconstitution after alpha-beta-depleted transplantation in children. Unique molecular identifiers were incorporated into the prepared TCRbeta library. TCRdb called the PCR reads again in MiXCR, with one record for every CDR3 protein. This sample has tens of thousands of distinct CDR3 sequences, with 44% found just once. The starting material was PBMCs, mostly from graft donor cells, obtained 360 days after TCRalphabeta/CD19-depleted stem cell transplant. These receptors all stem from a male patient younger than 18 who had a stem cell transplant for acute lymphoblastic leukemia, so the T cells may come from the graft donor.

J is TRBJ2-1 and V is TRBV12-3 or TRBV12-4; no clear D gene. The CDR3 contains 14 residues. With 4 bases removed from V and 3 bases from J, the gap between germline ends came to 10 bases. CDR3 sequence (DNA): TGTGCCAGCAGTTCCTACGGACGCTACAATGAGCAGTTCTTC. It translates to CASSSYGRYNEQFF.

This clonotype has at least ten counts. The V gene is TRBV12-3 or TRBV12-4, the J gene TRBJ2-3; 8 bases fit TRBD2. J lost 1 base, V lost 1 base, and 4 bases had no gene match. This CDR3 has 16 residues. The CDR3 region is CASSLDRGGGTDTQYF. The CDR3 region has the DNA TGTGCCAGCAGTTTAGACCGGGGGGGCGGCACAGATACGCAGTATTTT.

The chain links TRBV20-1 to TRBJ2-3; D call uncertain. The CDR3 is 13 residues long. The germline gives CDR1 DFQATT, CDR2 SNEGSKA (reference sequence). Between the trimmed V and J ends, which lost 6 bases and 0 bases, there was a span of 10 bases. The CDR3, as DNA: TGCAGTGCCCAACCCGGTAGCACAGATACGCAGTATTTT. This sequence encodes CSAQPGSTDTQYF.

This clonotype has just a few counts. The chain is built from TRBV11-1 and TRBJ2-3; 7 bases map to TRBD1. Germline CDR1 is SGHAT and CDR2 is FQDESV (reference sequence). This CDR3 spans 15 amino acids. V was pared by 1 base and J by 3 bases, with 4 bases of the junction left unmatched. In nucleotides, the CDR3 is TGTGCCAGCAGCTTAGTGGGACAGCCAACAGATACGCAGTATTTT. It specifies CASSLVGQPTDTQYF.

The CDR3, as DNA: TGTGCCAGCAGCTTAGCGGGGAACACCGGGGAGCTGTTTTTT. Amino acids: CASSLAGNTGELFF. V is TRBV7-9 and J is TRBJ2-2, with D uncertain. Germline loops: CDR1 SEHNR, CDR2 FQNEAQ (reference sequence). The CDR3 is 14 amino acids. The ends were cut back, 0 bases at V and 1 base at J, with 3 bases in the middle.

This sequence joins TRBV28 and TRBJ2-7; 7 nucleotides align to TRBD2. Germline CDR1 reads MDHEN; CDR2 reads SYDVKM. This CDR3 region has 14 residues. After removal of 2 bases from V and 2 bases from J, the junction contained 3 bases not matched to a gene. In DNA form, the CDR3 reads TGTGCCAGCAGTTTAGTAGCGGGCGCCTACGAGCAGTACTTC. It codes for CASSLVAGAYEQYF. Using reference TRBV28 and TRBJ2-7 for the parts outside the CDR3, the full variable domain is DVKVTQSSRYLVKRTGEKVFLECVQDMDHENMFWYRQDPGLGLRLIYFSYDVKMKEKGDIPEGYSVSREKKERFSLILESASTNQTSMYLCASSLVAGAYEQYFGPGTRLTVT.